This TCR beta chain was recorded in a study of blood T cell repertoires in COVID-19. Study at large: Samples representing acute and convalescent COVID-19 were sourced from the United States, Italy and Spain. In each case, the material was cDNA or gDNA derived from T cells, B-cell-depleted T cells, or PBMCs.

The V end lost 4 bases, the J end lost 4 bases, and 13 bases lay between the germline ends. The CDR3 has 14 amino acids. CDR1 and CDR2 (germline): SGHVS, FQNEAQ. In the authors' workflow: Amplification with reference gene primers provided the estimates of nucleated cell counts. Sequencing was performed with immunoSEQ multiplex PCR; in TCRdb, only in-frame clones are kept and a portion is missing. The DNA gave D and trimming, while V, J and clone size come from that table. Of around 100,000 clones listed, roughly 90% were seen once; the top ten hold about 2.5%. This clonotype was obtained from a human donor with active COVID-19. The donor label of this sample is uncertain. The rearrangement joins TRBV7-8 to TRBJ1-2; the D gene is possibly TRBD1 (6 bases). The sequenced sample was peripheral blood. CDR3 in DNA: TGTGCCAGCAGCTGGACAGATTCCTCCTATGGCTACACCTTC. This gives the protein CASSWTDSSYGYTF.